These 20 T cell receptor beta chains share one sample of origin, sequenced in a study of T cells in Graves' hyperthyroidism and ophthalmopathy (dated by TCRdb to the late 2010s). Library prep was done by multiplex PCR. This sample was sequenced with an Illumina HiSeq 2000. TCR beta CDR3 regions were amplified from RNA transcripts. A first-round RT-PCR of the TCR CDR3 used the HTBI primer set with the Qiagen OneStep RT-PCR kit. Using fastp trimming at Q25 and MiXCR clonotype assembly, TCRdb reanalyzed the public sequencing data and kept in-frame beta chains. Identical CDR3 protein sequences are pooled into one entry, listed with their most common genes and DNA. Across this sample there are around 300,000 distinct CDR3 sequences, with approximately 15% seen only once. Jointly, the top ten make up about 22% of the sample. The sample was blood. These receptor sequences come from a woman aged 30 to 39 with Graves' hyperthyroidism.

The chain uses TRBV30 and TRBJ2-2; D unresolved. Trimming stripped 8 bases from V and 7 bases from J, with 14 bases between. Germline V gene data show CDR1 as GTSNPN and CDR2 as SVGIG (reference sequence). The CDR3 is 12 residues long. The CDR3 bases are TGTGCCCTACTGGCCGGCGGCGGGGAGCTGTTTTTT. It specifies CALLAGGGELFF.

A few counts support this clonotype. The chain combines TRBV10-1 with TRBJ2-7; unclear D gene. The germline CDR1 and CDR2 sequences are WNHNN and SYGVQD (reference sequence). This CDR3 comprises 14 residues. The V gene lost 0 bases and the J gene lost 5 bases, with 11 bases spanning the gap. Written as DNA, the CDR3 is TGCGCCAGCAGTGAGTCCCTAGTCTCGGACGAGCAGTACTTC. Amino acid sequence: CASSESLVSDEQYF.

This clonotype has more than one count but fewer than ten. The chain links TRBV4-1 to TRBJ1-5; the match to TRBD1 covers 9 bases. Germline CDR1 reads MGHRA; CDR2 reads YSYEKL. The CDR3 has 17 amino acids. The V segment lost 0 bases and the J segment 0 bases; nucleotides outside the gene matches: 3. In DNA, the CDR3 is TGCGCCAGCAGCCAAGATGGACAGGGGCTTAGCAATCAGCCCCAGCATTTT. Protein: CASSQDGQGLSNQPQHF.

The chain employs TRBV20-1 and TRBJ2-1; TRBD2 matches 8 bases. The CDR3 has 18 residues. Germline lookup yields CDR1 DFQATT and CDR2 SNEGSKA (reference sequence). Losses at the gene ends were 4 bases for V and 5 bases for J; bases not matched to a gene: 19. CDR3 protein: CSAIFVDPTSGRDNEQFF. In DNA form, the CDR3 reads TGCAGTGCTATATTTGTGGATCCAACTAGCGGACGAGACAATGAGCAGTTCTTC.

In its sample, this clonotype was seen once. This clone may be a read error of a much larger clone one base away. The rearrangement uses TRBV20-1 and TRBJ2-7; 8 positions match TRBD1. V shed 8 bases, J shed 5 bases, and the junction held 26 bases outside the gene matches. Germline assignment: CDR1 DFQATT and CDR2 SNEGSKA (reference sequence). The length of the CDR3 is 18 residues. The CDR3: CSTIWALASTGVGDEQYF. In nucleotides, the CDR3 is TGCAGTACCATTTGGGCTCTGGCCTCGACAGGGGTAGGTGACGAGCAGTACTTC.

V gene TRBV9 combines with J gene TRBJ1-1; 8 positions match TRBD1. Germline V gene data show CDR1 as SGDLS and CDR2 as YYNGEE. This CDR3 is 13 amino acids long. V gave up 4 bases and J gave up 6 bases; unmatched junction bases: 5. CDR3 coding DNA: TGTGCCAGCAGCCCAGGGACAGGCGCTGAAGCTTTCTTT. Translating it yields CASSPGTGAEAFF.

In this sample, this clonotype turned up many times. This chain joins TRBV7-3 and TRBJ2-5; D is perhaps TRBD1 (5 bases). The CDR3 runs to 14 residues. Trimming cost V 5 bases and J 7 bases, with 17 bases left between them. Germline V gene data show CDR1 as SGHTA and CDR2 as FQGTGA. CDR3 amino acids: CASSMSREWWTQYF. The CDR3 nucleotides read TGTGCCAGCAGCATGTCCAGGGAATGGTGGACCCAGTACTTC. Variable domain in full (rest from reference TRBV7-3 and TRBJ2-5): GAGVSQTPSNKVTEKGKYVELRCDPISGHTALYWYRQSLGQGPEFLIYFQGTGAADDSGLPNDRFFAVRPEGSVSTLKIQRTERGDSAVYLCASSMSREWWTQYFGPGTRLLVL.

This clonotype was picked up many times. The chain has TRBV2 and TRBJ1-5, with a tentative D call TRBD1 (5 bases). This CDR3 is 16 amino acids long. V was shortened by 6 bases and J by 2 bases, with 17 bases between the two germline ends. The germline CDR1 and CDR2 sequences are SNHLY and FYNNEI. The chain's CDR3 is CASSRDPKAGNQPQHF. For the CDR3, the DNA is TGTGCCAGCAGCCGGGACCCCAAAGCGGGCAATCAGCCCCAGCATTTT.

This clonotype was seen a handful of times. Here the CDR3 DNA reads TGTGCCAGTAGTATAAGCGGGAGGGCCGTCGGGGAGCTGTTTTTT. The encoded protein is CASSISGRAVGELFF. The genes are TRBV19 and TRBJ2-2; TRBD2 matches 10 bases. V trimming: 2 bases; J trimming: 7 bases; junction bases outside the gene matches: 4. The CDR3 spans 15 residues. The germline V gene encodes CDR1 LNHDA and CDR2 SQIVND (reference sequence).

This clonotype showed up many times. This rearrangement joins TRBV6-1 to TRBJ2-3; 13 bases line up with TRBD2. Losses at the gene ends were 6 bases for V and 2 bases for J; bases not matched to a gene: 14. The CDR3 totals 19 residues. Germline loops: CDR1 MNHNS, CDR2 SASEGT. CDR3 amino acids: CASSGPTSGRAGFTDTQYF. DNA of the CDR3: TGTGCCAGCAGCGGCCCTACTAGCGGGAGGGCGGGATTCACAGATACGCAGTATTTT.

This clonotype turned up a few times. V and J are TRBV20-1 and TRBJ2-7; D is unresolved. Germline loops: CDR1 DFQATT, CDR2 SNEGSKA (reference sequence). Trimming removed 5 bases from V and 4 bases from J, with 6 bases in between. There are 10 residues in the CDR3. CDR3 DNA: TGCAGTGCTGATCCTTACGAGCAGTACTTC. Its translation: CSADPYEQYF.

This clonotype was recorded at least ten times. This rearrangement joins TRBV7-2 to TRBJ2-2; D is uncertain. The CDR3 spans 16 residues. V lost 1 base and J lost 4, with 13 bases in between. Looked up from germline, CDR1 is SGHTA and CDR2 is FQGNSA. For the CDR3, the DNA is TGTGCCAGCAGCTTAGTGGGCGCCCCGGGCACCGGGGAGCTGTTTTTT. This sequence encodes CASSLVGAPGTGELFF.

This clonotype showed up many times. This chain connects TRBV10-3 to TRBJ2-2; TRBD1 might be the D (5 bases). The CDR3 consists of 11 residues. The germline CDR1 and CDR2 sequences are ENHRY and SYGVKD. V was trimmed by 11 bases and J by 4 bases, leaving 8 bases between them. Written as DNA, the CDR3 is TGTGCCGTTCAGGGCACCGGGGAGCTGTTTTTT. Translation: CAVQGTGELFF.

This clonotype has a count of ten or more. The chain employs TRBV12-3 or TRBV12-4 and TRBJ2-2; D uncertain. The CDR3 extends over 15 amino acids. V gave up 10 bases and J gave up 5 bases, with 20 bases separating them. The CDR3 DNA is TGTGCCACCAAATCTCTCCCCAGTGGTACCGGGGAGCTGTTTTTT. This codes for CATKSLPSGTGELFF.

The chain employs TRBV27 and TRBJ1-4; unclear D gene. CDR1 MNHEY and CDR2 SMNVEV come from the germline V gene (reference sequence). The V gene lost 3 bases and the J gene lost 7 bases, with 9 bases spanning the gap. This CDR3 comprises 13 residues. This CDR3 is CASSFQGSEKLFF. The CDR3 coding sequence is TGTGCCAGCAGTTTTCAAGGTAGTGAAAAACTGTTTTTT.

V and J are TRBV12-3 or TRBV12-4 and TRBJ1-4, with D hard to call. V was clipped by 5 bases and J by 1 base, with 11 bases between them. The CDR3 is made up of 15 amino acids. The CDR3 sequence is CASSPRRGTNEKLFF. The CDR3, as DNA: TGTGCCAGCAGTCCCCGCCGCGGAACTAATGAAAAACTGTTTTTT.

A note on this clonotype: A single base separates this from a much larger clone, so it may be a read error. V and J are TRBV19 and TRBJ2-2; TRBD1 matches at 7 bases. The germline CDR1 and CDR2 sequences are LNHDA and SQIVND (reference sequence). This CDR3 has 18 amino acids. V lost 4 bases and J lost 3; bases outside the gene matches: 14. CDR3: CASSSLGQEAPDTGELFF. Written as DNA, the CDR3 is TGTGCCAGTAGTAGTTTAGGACAGGAGGCTCCGGACACCGGGGAGCTGTTTTTT.

This clonotype was counted ten times or more. J is TRBJ2-2 and V is TRBV28; D ambiguous. Germline CDR1 is MDHEN and CDR2 is SYDVKM. Trimming removed 3 bases at V and 7 bases at J, with 27 bases between. The CDR3 runs to 19 residues. This CDR3 is CASSFSWNGPRLHNGELFF. The CDR3, as DNA: TGTGCCAGCAGTTTCAGTTGGAATGGCCCACGTCTCCATAACGGGGAGCTGTTTTTT.

This clonotype appeared many times. The chain combines TRBV6-1 with TRBJ2-7; D not resolved. The CDR3 has 13 amino acids. V was pared by 5 bases and J by 1 base, with 9 bases between. CDR1 and CDR2 from the germline V gene are MNHNS and SASEGT. This chain's CDR3 is CASSFEDSYEQYF. The CDR3 DNA sequence: TGTGCCAGCAGTTTCGAGGATTCCTACGAGCAGTACTTC.

CDR3 nucleotides: TGTGCCAGCAGCTTAGAAGGTGCATTTGGAAACACCATATATTTT. Translating it yields CASSLEGAFGNTIYF. This chain joins TRBV7-9 and TRBJ1-3; D is ambiguous. V lost 1 base and J lost 3, with 10 bases in between. This CDR3 is 15 amino acids long. The germline V gene has CDR1 SEHNR and CDR2 FQNEAQ (reference sequence).